Listed here are 28 T cell receptor beta chains from one sample, sequenced in a study of shared clonotypes between healthy human individuals. Profiled with immunoSEQ multiplex PCR; TCRdb holds only in-frame clones, not every one. The table records about 820,000 clones, almost 95% of them present only once. Naive-designated CD8 cells lacked CD45RO, were positively enriched for CCR7, and omitted terminally differentiated effector memory CD45RA+ cells. Input material: naive CD8+ T cells sorted from blood. The receptors originated from a man aged 30-40 years in good health.

The V call is TRBV12-5, the J call TRBJ2-7; tentatively, D is TRBD2 (6 bases). This CDR3 is 14 amino acids long. CDR1 and CDR2 from the germline V gene are LGHNT and FRNRAP. V was cut by 0 bases and J by 5 bases, with 11 bases left in between. The CDR3 region has the DNA TGTGCTAGTGGTTTGGTCGGGAGAACCCACGAGCAGTACTTC. Translation: CASGLVGRTHEQYF.

The chain employs TRBV28 and TRBJ2-3; 7 nucleotides agree with TRBD2. J gave up 4 bases and V 4 bases, and 8 bases lay outside the gene matches. The CDR3 sequence is 15 residues long. Germline loops: CDR1 MDHEN, CDR2 SYDVKM. The CDR3 nucleotides read TGTGCCAGCAGTTATGGGGTGGGAGGGGCAGATACGCAGTATTTT. Protein sequence: CASSYGVGGADTQYF.

The gene calls are TRBV18 and TRBJ2-7; D may be TRBD2 (6 bases). CDR3 size: 15 residues. Germline V gene lookup returns CDR1 KGHSH and CDR2 LQKENI. Trimming stripped 4 bases from V and 3 bases from J, with 16 bases between. CDR3 coding DNA: TGTGCCAGCTCACTTTACGGGGGTCCGGGCTACGAGCAGTACTTC. Translated: CASSLYGGPGYEQYF.

This chain links TRBV30 with TRBJ2-7, with D perhaps TRBD1 (7 bases). Trimming stripped 1 base from V and 5 bases from J, with 12 bases between. This CDR3 comprises 13 residues. Germline V gives CDR1 GTSNPN, CDR2 SVGIG (reference sequence). Written as DNA, the CDR3 is TGTGCCTGGAGTGGACAGGGAGGTAACGAGCAGTACTTC. Residues: CAWSGQGGNEQYF.

CDR3 region: CSAPRGRDISGGNTEAFF. In DNA form, the CDR3 reads TGCAGCGCCCCGAGAGGGAGGGATATCTCAGGAGGGAACACTGAAGCTTTCTTT. The rearrangement joins TRBV29-1 to TRBJ1-1; no firm D call. The V end was cut by 7 bases, the J end by 1 base, with 28 bases between. CDR1 and CDR2 (germline): SQVTM, ANQGSEA. CDR3 length: 18 amino acids.

The CDR3 protein is CASSDGRSSTDTQYF. The CDR3 bases are TGTGCCAGCAGTGACGGACGTTCTAGCACAGATACGCAGTATTTT. This chain connects TRBV6-4 to TRBJ2-3; D ambiguous. CDR3 length: 15 amino acids. Germline lookup yields CDR1 MRHNA and CDR2 SNTAGT. Trimming left V 2 bases short and J 0 bases short, with 9 bases between.

This clone appeared once. The chain uses TRBV29-1 and TRBJ2-1; tentative D call: TRBD2 (6 bases). The CDR3 length is 13 residues. CDR1 is SQVTM, CDR2 ANQGSEA, per germline. With 7 bases removed from V and 5 bases from J, the gap between germline ends came to 15 bases. For the CDR3, the DNA is TGCAGCGGGGCGGGGCAAACGGACAATGAGCAGTTCTTC. Translating it yields CSGAGQTDNEQFF.

The chain recombines TRBV6-1 with TRBJ1-1; 7 bases are a match to TRBD1. The V and J ends lost 5 bases and 11 bases, in that order; junction bases with no gene match: 8. The CDR3 contains 12 residues. CDR1 and CDR2 from the germline V gene are MNHNS and SASEGT. For the CDR3, the DNA is TGTGCCAGCAGTTCCGGGACAGTGGTCGCTTTCTTT. Translating it yields CASSSGTVVAFF.

The chain employs TRBV15 and TRBJ1-2; D is possibly TRBD1 (5 bases). The germline V gene encodes CDR1 LNHNV and CDR2 YYDKDF (reference sequence). The ends were cut back, 2 bases at V and 1 base at J, with 11 bases in the middle. This CDR3 spans 15 amino acids. The CDR3, as DNA: TGTGCCACCAGCAGAAGACAGCTAGATAACTATGGCTACACCTTC. Translation: CATSRRQLDNYGYTF.

The chain couples TRBV4-2 to TRBJ1-4, with D tentatively TRBD1 (6 bases). Trimming took off 3 bases at V and 7 bases at J, with 9 bases between the two ends. The CDR3 loop spans 13 amino acids. Germline-derived CDR1 and CDR2 are LGHNA and YNFKEQ. The chain's CDR3 is CASSHEGGEKLFF. The CDR3 DNA follows: TGTGCCAGCAGCCACGAGGGGGGTGAAAAACTGTTTTTT.

The chain uses TRBV27 and TRBJ2-6; TRBD1 might be the D (5 bases). The germline gives CDR1 MNHEY, CDR2 SMNVEV (reference sequence). V lost 5 bases and J 0 bases, leaving 11 bases between the germline ends. The CDR3 covers 16 residues. In DNA, the CDR3 is TGTGCCAGCAGTCCTACGACAGCCTCTGGGGCCAACGTCCTGACTTTC. Translating it yields CASSPTTASGANVLTF. Using reference TRBV27 and TRBJ2-6 for the parts outside the CDR3, the full variable domain is EAQVTQNPRYLITVTGKKLTVTCSQNMNHEYMSWYRQDPGLGLRQIYYSMNVEVTDKGDVPEGYKVSRKEKRNFPLILESPSPNQTSLYFCASSPTTASGANVLTFGAGSRLTVL.

This clone was seen just once. The chain is built from TRBV5-1 and TRBJ2-5, with D unclear. The CDR3 has 13 residues. In germline, CDR1 is SGHRS, CDR2 YFSETQ. V shed 0 bases and J shed 5 bases, with 8 bases lying between them. The CDR3: CASSLEGPETQYF. DNA for the CDR3: TGCGCCAGCAGCTTGGAGGGCCCCGAGACCCAGTACTTC.

This chain connects TRBV27 to TRBJ2-1, with 9 bases aligning to TRBD2. Germline loops: CDR1 MNHEY, CDR2 SMNVEV (reference sequence). Losses at the gene ends were 6 bases for V and 5 bases for J; bases not matched to a gene: 5. The CDR3 is 14 amino acids. The CDR3 DNA sequence: TGTGCCAGCAGCCATAGCGGGAGCCACAATGAGCAGTTCTTC. Protein: CASSHSGSHNEQFF.

CDR3 coding DNA: TGTGCCAGCAGTACGACGGGACACCCCCAAGAGACCCAGTACTTC. It encodes CASSTTGHPQETQYF. This chain connects TRBV27 to TRBJ2-5, with D perhaps TRBD1 (6 bases). The germline V and J ends were trimmed by 5 bases and 1 base, with 14 bases remaining between them. Germline V gene sequence: CDR1 MNHEY, CDR2 SMNVEV (reference sequence). The CDR3 is 15 residues long.

The V gene is TRBV10-3, the J gene TRBJ2-7; 9 bases are shared with TRBD2. Germline V gene data show CDR1 as ENHRY and CDR2 as SYGVKD. This CDR3 comprises 16 residues. The V gene end was trimmed by 1 base and the J gene end by 0 bases; junction bases not matched to a gene: 4. The CDR3 DNA reads as TGTGCCATCAGTGAGTGGTCGCGGGAGGGCTCCTACGAGCAGTACTTC. Translating gives CAISEWSREGSYEQYF.

This clone was observed once. V gene TRBV19 combines with J gene TRBJ2-6, with 9 bases identical to TRBD1. Trimming removed 5 bases from V and 1 base from J; junction bases left unmatched: 12. CDR3 size: 19 residues. Germline loops: CDR1 LNHDA, CDR2 SQIVND (reference sequence). In DNA, the CDR3 is TGTGCCAGTAGTCTTCGGACAGGGGTTCTTTCGTCTGGGGCCAACGTCCTGACTTTC. This translates into CASSLRTGVLSSGANVLTF.

This chain links TRBV27 with TRBJ2-1; D is undetermined. Germline V lookup: CDR1 MNHEY, CDR2 SMNVEV (reference sequence). This CDR3 is built from 12 residues. Trimming took 4 bases from V and 6 from J, leaving 7 bases between them. The CDR3: CASSSSRNEQFF. Written as DNA, the CDR3 is TGTGCCAGCAGTTCCTCGCGCAATGAGCAGTTCTTC.

The chain couples TRBV25-1 to TRBJ2-5; 8 bases match TRBD1. V lost 6 bases to trimming and J lost 4 bases; unmatched junction nucleotides: 7. Looked up from germline, CDR1 is MGHDK and CDR2 is SYGVNS. The CDR3 runs to 14 residues. The DNA of the CDR3 is TGTGCCAGCAGCTTATCAGGGGGCACAGAGACCCAGTACTTC. Translated, it gives CASSLSGGTETQYF.

The chain links TRBV14 to TRBJ2-3; weak D call: TRBD1 (5 bases). Trimming pared 6 bases from V and 5 bases from J, leaving 18 bases between. The CDR3 has 15 amino acids. Germline lookup yields CDR1 SGHDN and CDR2 FVKESK. CDR3 in amino acids: CASRPHHWGVDTQYF. Written as DNA, the CDR3 is TGTGCCAGCAGACCACACCACTGGGGCGTAGATACGCAGTATTTT.

CDR3 in amino acids: CASSSRRRGLPYNEQFF. Written as DNA, the CDR3 is TGTGCCAGCAGCTCAAGACGCAGGGGGCTCCCCTACAATGAGCAGTTCTTC. The chain employs TRBV7-6 and TRBJ2-1, with 8 bases that match TRBD1. The V segment lost 4 bases and the J segment 2 bases; nucleotides outside the gene matches: 10. CDR1 SGHVS and CDR2 FNYEAQ come from the germline V gene. The CDR3 consists of 17 residues.

With regard to this clone: A much larger clonotype is one base distant, so this may be a read error. The V call is TRBV14, the J call TRBJ2-3; no firm D call. V lost 4 bases, J lost 2 bases, and 1 base lay in between. CDR3 size: 11 residues. In germline, CDR1 is SGHDN, CDR2 FVKESK. Here the CDR3 DNA reads TGTGCCAGCAGCCTCACAGATACGCAGTATTTT. This encodes CASSLTDTQYF. Full variable domain (remainder filled in from reference TRBV14 and TRBJ2-3): EAGVTQFPSHSVIEKGQTVTLRCDPISGHDNLYWYRRVMGKEIKFLLHFVKESKQDESGMPNNRFLAERTGGTYSTLKVQPAELEDSGVYFCASSLTDTQYFGPGTRLTVL.

The V and J genes are TRBV5-4 and TRBJ2-5; 7 positions match TRBD1. V lost 4 bases and J lost 5; bases outside the gene matches: 8. The CDR3 sequence is 14 residues long. The V gene's germline CDR1 is SGHNT and CDR2 YYREEE (reference sequence). The CDR3 bases are TGTGCCAGCAGCCAATTGACAGGGATGGAGACCCAGTACTTC. Its translation is CASSQLTGMETQYF.

This clone was observed a handful of times. The V call is TRBV7-9, the J call TRBJ2-2; D is uncertain. The CDR3 has 12 residues. With 1 base removed from V and 8 bases from J, the gap between germline ends came to 5 bases. CDR1 and CDR2 from the germline V gene are SEHNR and FQNEAQ (reference sequence). CDR3 sequence: CASSLEVGELFF. CDR3 DNA sequence: TGTGCCAGCAGCTTAGAAGTAGGGGAGCTGTTTTTT.

In the case of this clone: Different DNA sequences within this sample yield the same CDR3. The chain uses TRBV11-2 and TRBJ2-1; D is unclear. The CDR3 extends over 11 amino acids. The V end lost 1 base, the J end lost 7 bases, and 2 bases lay between the germline ends. Per germline, CDR1 SGHAT and CDR2 FQNNGV. The CDR3 here is CASSLVNEQFF. CDR3 DNA sequence: TGTGCCAGCAGCTTAGTTAATGAGCAGTTCTTC.

The rearrangement uses TRBV19 and TRBJ2-3, with TRBD2 matching 7 bases. The V gene end was trimmed by 5 bases and the J gene end by 2 bases; junction bases not matched to a gene: 7. The germline V gene encodes CDR1 LNHDA and CDR2 SQIVND (reference sequence). The CDR3 runs to 15 residues. CDR3 protein: CASSEAGRYTDTQYF. The CDR3 DNA follows: TGTGCCAGTAGTGAAGCGGGAAGATACACAGATACGCAGTATTTT. Combining the CDR3 with reference TRBV19 and TRBJ2-3 gives the whole variable domain DGGITQSPKYLFRKEGQNVTLSCEQNLNHDAMYWYRQDPGQGLRLIYYSQIVNDFQKGDIAEGYSVSREKKESFPLTVTSAQKNPTAFYLCASSEAGRYTDTQYFGPGTRLTVL.

The V gene is TRBV5-6, the J gene TRBJ2-7; D possibly uses TRBD1 or TRBD2 (5 bases each). The length of the CDR3 is 15 residues. With 4 bases removed from V and 7 bases from J, the gap between germline ends came to 21 bases. Germline V gene sequence: CDR1 SGHDT, CDR2 YYEEEE. The CDR3 DNA follows: TGTGCCAGCAGCCAGACAGACTACAACGTGGGAGAGCAGTACTTC. Its protein product is CASSQTDYNVGEQYF.

The chain recombines TRBV10-1 with TRBJ2-5, with 12 bases matching TRBD2. CDR3 length: 19 residues. The V gene's germline CDR1 is WNHNN and CDR2 SYGVQD (reference sequence). Trimming took 3 bases from V and 2 from J; bases not matched to a gene: 13. CDR3 sequence: CASSDNGLAGSSRQETQYF. CDR3 nucleotides: TGCGCCAGCAGTGATAACGGACTAGCGGGATCGTCGAGGCAAGAGACCCAGTACTTC.

This clone was detected only a few times. The chain couples TRBV6-1 to TRBJ1-3, with D perhaps matching TRBD1 (6 bases). Germline values: CDR1 MNHNS, CDR2 SASEGT. The CDR3 spans 15 residues. The V gene lost 5 bases and the J gene lost 0 bases, with 11 bases spanning the gap. The chain's CDR3 is CASSPGQSSGNTIYF. Here the CDR3 DNA reads TGTGCCAGCAGTCCGGGACAAAGCTCTGGAAACACCATATATTTT.